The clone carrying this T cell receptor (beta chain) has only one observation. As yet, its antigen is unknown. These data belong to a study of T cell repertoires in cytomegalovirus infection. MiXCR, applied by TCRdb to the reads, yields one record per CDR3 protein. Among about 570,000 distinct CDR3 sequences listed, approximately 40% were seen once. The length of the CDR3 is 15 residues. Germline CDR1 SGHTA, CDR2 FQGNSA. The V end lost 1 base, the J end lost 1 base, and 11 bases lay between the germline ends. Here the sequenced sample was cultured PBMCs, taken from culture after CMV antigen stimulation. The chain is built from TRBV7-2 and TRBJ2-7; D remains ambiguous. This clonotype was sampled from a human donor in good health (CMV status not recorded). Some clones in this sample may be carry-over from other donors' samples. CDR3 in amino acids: CASSLGWTGSYEQYF. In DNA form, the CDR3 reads TGTGCCAGCAGCTTAGGTTGGACCGGATCCTACGAGCAGTACTTC.